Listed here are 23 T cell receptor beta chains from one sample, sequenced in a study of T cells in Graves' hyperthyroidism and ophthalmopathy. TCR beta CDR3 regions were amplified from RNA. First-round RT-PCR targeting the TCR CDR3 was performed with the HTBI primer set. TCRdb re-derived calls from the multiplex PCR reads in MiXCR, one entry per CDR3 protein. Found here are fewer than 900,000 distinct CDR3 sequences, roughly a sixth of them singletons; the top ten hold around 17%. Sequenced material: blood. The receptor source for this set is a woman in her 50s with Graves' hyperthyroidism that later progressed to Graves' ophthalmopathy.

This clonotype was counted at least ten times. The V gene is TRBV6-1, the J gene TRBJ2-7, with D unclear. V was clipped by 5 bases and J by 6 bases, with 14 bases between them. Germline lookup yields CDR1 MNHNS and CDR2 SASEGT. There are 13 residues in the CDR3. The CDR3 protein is CASSSLGWVEQYF. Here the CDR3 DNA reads TGTGCCAGCAGTTCCCTCGGTTGGGTCGAGCAGTACTTC.

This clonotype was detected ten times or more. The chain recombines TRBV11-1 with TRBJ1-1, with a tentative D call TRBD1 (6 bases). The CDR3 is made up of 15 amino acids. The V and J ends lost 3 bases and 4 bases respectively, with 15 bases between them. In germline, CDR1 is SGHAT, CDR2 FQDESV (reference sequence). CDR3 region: CASSFPRGGATEAFF. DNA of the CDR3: TGTGCCAGCAGCTTCCCCAGGGGAGGGGCCACTGAAGCTTTCTTT.

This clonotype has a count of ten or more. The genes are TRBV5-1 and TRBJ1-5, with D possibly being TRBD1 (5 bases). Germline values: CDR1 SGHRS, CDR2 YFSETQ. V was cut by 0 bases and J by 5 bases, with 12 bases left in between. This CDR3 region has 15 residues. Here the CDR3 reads CASSLGVGVDQPQHF. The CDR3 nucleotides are TGCGCCAGCAGCTTGGGCGTGGGGGTAGATCAGCCCCAGCATTTT.

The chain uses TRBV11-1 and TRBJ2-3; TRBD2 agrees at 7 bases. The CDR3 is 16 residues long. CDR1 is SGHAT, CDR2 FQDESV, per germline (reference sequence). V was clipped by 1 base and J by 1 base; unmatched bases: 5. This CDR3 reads CASSLEYAGGTDTQYF. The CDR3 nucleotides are TGTGCCAGCAGCTTAGAATACGCGGGGGGCACAGATACGCAGTATTTT.

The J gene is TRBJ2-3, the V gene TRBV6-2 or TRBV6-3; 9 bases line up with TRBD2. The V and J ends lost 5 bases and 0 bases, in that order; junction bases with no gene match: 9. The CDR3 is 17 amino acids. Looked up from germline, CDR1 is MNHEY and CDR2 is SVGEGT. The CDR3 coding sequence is TGTGCCAGCAGTCGGACTAGCGATACTACTAGCACAGATACGCAGTATTTT. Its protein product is CASSRTSDTTSTDTQYF.

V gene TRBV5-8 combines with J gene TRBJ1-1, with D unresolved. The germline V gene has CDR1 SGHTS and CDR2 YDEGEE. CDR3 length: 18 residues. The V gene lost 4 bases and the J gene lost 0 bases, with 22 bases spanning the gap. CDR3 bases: TGTGCCAGCAGCCTGCACCCTGGCTTGGCGGGGATGAACACTGAAGCTTTCTTT. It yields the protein CASSLHPGLAGMNTEAFF.

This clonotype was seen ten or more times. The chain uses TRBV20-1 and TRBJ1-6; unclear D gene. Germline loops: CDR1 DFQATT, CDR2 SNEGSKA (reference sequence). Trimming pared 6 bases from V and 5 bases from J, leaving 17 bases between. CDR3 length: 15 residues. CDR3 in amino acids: CSAGEVGGNNSPLHF. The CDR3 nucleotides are TGCAGTGCCGGCGAAGTGGGCGGTAATAATTCACCCCTCCACTTT.

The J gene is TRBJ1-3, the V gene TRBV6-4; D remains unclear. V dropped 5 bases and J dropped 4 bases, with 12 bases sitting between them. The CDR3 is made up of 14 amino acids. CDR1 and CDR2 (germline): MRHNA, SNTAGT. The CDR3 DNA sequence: TGTGCCAGCAGTCCAGAGCCCGCGGGAAACACCATATATTTT. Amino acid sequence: CASSPEPAGNTIYF.

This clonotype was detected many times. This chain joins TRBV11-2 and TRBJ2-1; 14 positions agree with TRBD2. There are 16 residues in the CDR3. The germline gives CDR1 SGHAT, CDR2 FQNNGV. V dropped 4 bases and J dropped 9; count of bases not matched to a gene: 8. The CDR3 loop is CASSSTSGGGFVEQFF. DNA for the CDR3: TGTGCCAGCAGCTCGACTAGCGGGGGGGGGTTCGTTGAGCAGTTCTTC.

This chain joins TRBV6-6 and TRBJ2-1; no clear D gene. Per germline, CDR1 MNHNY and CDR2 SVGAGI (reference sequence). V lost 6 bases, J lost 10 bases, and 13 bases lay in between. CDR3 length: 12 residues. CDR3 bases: TGTGCCAGCAGCAACTCGCGGAAGGAGCAGTTCTTC. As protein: CASSNSRKEQFF.

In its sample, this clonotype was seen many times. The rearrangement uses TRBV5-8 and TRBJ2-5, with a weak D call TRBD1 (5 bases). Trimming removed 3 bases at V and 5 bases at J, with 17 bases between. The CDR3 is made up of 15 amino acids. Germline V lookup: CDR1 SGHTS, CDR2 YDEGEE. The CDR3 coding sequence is TGTGCCAGCAGCTCCCTAAACTCAGGGTCGGAGACCCAGTACTTC. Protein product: CASSSLNSGSETQYF.

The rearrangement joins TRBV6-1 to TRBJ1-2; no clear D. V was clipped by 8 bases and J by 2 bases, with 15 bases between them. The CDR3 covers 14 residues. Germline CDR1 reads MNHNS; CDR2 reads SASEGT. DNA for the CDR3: TGTGCCAGCGGGAGGAGGGATAGGAACTATGGCTACACCTTC. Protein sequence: CASGRRDRNYGYTF.

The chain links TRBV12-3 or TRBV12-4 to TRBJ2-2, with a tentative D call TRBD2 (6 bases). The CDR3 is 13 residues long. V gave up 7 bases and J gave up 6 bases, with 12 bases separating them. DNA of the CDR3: TGTGCCAGCACGGGGGTTGGCTCCGGGGAGCTGTTTTTT. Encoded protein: CASTGVGSGELFF.

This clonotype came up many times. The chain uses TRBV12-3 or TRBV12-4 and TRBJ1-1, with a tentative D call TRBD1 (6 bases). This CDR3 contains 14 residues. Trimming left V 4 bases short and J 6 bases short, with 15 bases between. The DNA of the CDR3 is TGTGCCAGCAGTTCGCAGGGGCTAAGAGCTGAAGCTTTCTTT. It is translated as CASSSQGLRAEAFF.

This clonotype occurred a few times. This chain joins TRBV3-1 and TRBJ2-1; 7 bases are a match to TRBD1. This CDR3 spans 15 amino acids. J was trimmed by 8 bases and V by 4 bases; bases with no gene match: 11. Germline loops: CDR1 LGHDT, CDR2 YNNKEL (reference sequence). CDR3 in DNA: TGTGCCAGCAGCCCCCGTGCAGGGGGTGAGTATGAGCAGTTCTTC. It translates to CASSPRAGGEYEQFF.

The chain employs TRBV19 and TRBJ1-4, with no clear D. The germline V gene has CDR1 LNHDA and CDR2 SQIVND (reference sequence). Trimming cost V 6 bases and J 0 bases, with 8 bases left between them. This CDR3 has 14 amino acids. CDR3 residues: CASSTEATNEKLFF. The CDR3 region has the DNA TGTGCCAGTAGCACAGAAGCAACTAATGAAAAACTGTTTTTT.

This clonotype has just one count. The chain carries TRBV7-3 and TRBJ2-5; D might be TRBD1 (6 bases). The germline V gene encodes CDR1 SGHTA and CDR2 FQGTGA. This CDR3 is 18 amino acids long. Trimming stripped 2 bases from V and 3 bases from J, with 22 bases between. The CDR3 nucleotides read TGTGCCAGCAGCTTAGTACCCGGAAAAACCGGGACAAAAGAGACCCAGTACTTC. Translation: CASSLVPGKTGTKETQYF.

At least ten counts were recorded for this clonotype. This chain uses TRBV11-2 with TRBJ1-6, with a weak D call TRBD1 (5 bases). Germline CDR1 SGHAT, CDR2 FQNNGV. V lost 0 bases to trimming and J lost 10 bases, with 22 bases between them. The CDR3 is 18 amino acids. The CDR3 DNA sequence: TGTGCCAGCAGCTTAGATTCACCCCGGCAGGGCATAAGGTCACCCCTCCACTTT. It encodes CASSLDSPRQGIRSPLHF.

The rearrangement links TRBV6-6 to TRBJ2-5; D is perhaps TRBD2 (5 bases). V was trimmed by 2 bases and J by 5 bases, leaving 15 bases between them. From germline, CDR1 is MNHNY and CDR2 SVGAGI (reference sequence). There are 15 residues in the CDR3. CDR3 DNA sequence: TGTGCCAGCAGTTACACCCGCGGGTACCGGGAGACCCAGTACTTC. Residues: CASSYTRGYRETQYF.

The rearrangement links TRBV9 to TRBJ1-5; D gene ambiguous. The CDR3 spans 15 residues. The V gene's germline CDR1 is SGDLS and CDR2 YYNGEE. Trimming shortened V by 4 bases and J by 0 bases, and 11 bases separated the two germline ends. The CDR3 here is CASSPDLHSNQPQHF. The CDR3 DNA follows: TGTGCCAGCAGCCCCGACCTTCATAGCAATCAGCCCCAGCATTTT.

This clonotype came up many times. The CDR3 region is CASSLGGSDLYEQYF. Written as DNA, the CDR3 is TGTGCCAGCAGCTTGGGCGGGAGCGACCTCTACGAGCAGTACTTC. V gene TRBV7-2 combines with J gene TRBJ2-7; 7 nucleotides agree with TRBD2. CDR1 SGHTA and CDR2 FQGNSA come from the germline V gene. The CDR3 loop spans 15 amino acids. With 3 bases clipped from V and 3 bases from J, the junction kept 8 bases outside the gene matches. Full variable domain (rest looked up from reference TRBV7-2 and TRBJ2-7): GAGVSQSPSNKVTEKGKDVELRCDPISGHTALYWYRQSLGQGLEFLIYFQGNSAPDKSGLPSDRFSAERTGGSVSTLTIQRTQQEDSAVYLCASSLGGSDLYEQYFGPGTRLTVT.

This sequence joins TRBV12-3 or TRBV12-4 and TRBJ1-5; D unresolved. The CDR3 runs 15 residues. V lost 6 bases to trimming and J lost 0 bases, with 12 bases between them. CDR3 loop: CASRSHGDSNQPQHF. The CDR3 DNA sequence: TGTGCCAGCAGGTCCCACGGGGATAGCAATCAGCCCCAGCATTTT.

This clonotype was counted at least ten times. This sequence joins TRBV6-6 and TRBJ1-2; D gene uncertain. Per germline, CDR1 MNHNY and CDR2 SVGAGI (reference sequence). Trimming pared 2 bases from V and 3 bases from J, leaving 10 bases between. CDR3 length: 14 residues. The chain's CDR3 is CASSYRGEDYGYTF. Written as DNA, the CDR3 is TGTGCCAGCAGTTACCGAGGAGAAGACTATGGCTACACCTTC.